The TCR beta chain described here comes from a study of T-cell reconstitution after alpha-beta-depleted transplantation in children. Per the germline V gene, CDR1 is MNHEY and CDR2 is SVGEGT. The ends were cut back, 4 bases at V and 2 bases at J, with 6 bases in the middle. The CDR3 is 13 amino acids. The study's findings and limits: Where alpha-beta T cells came from about two months after transplant was reportedly several hundred expanded graft clones.

This clonotype showed up many times. Its specificity is not known. For TCRbeta, the library was prepared with unique molecular identifiers. A single record per CDR3 protein comes from TCRdb applying MiXCR to the PCR reads. The data show about 110,000 distinct CDR3 sequences, with approximately 6.9% seen just once and roughly 25% held by the top ten. The rearrangement links TRBV6-2 or TRBV6-3 to TRBJ1-5; D not certain. This sequence was found in a male patient aged 2 to 10 who had a stem cell transplant for acute lymphoblastic leukemia, so the T cells may come from the graft donor. The specimen was PBMCs, mostly from graft donor cells, collected 360 days after TCRalphabeta/CD19-depleted stem cell transplant. This CDR3 reads CASSSTGNQPQHF. The CDR3 coding sequence is TGTGCCAGCAGTTCTACAGGCAATCAGCCCCAGCATTTT.